This T cell receptor (beta chain) was documented in a study of blood T cell repertoires in COVID-19. Study-wide context: Sites in the United States, Italy and Spain provided acute and convalescent COVID-19 samples. Sample material is recorded as cDNA or gDNA derived from T cells, B-cell-depleted T cells, or PBMCs.

Original data processing: Estimated nucleated cell counts came from reference gene primer amplification. Assay: immunoSEQ multiplex PCR; the TCRdb copy retains only in-frame clones and omits some. V and J calls and clone size are those listed in that table; D and trimming were worked out from the DNA. The sample yields 100,000 or so clones, roughly 79% seen once. This CDR3 has 13 amino acids. V was clipped by 3 bases and J by 3 bases; unmatched bases: 2. Germline V CDR1 and CDR2: SGDLS, YYNGEE. Sequencing was done on a sample of peripheral blood. The receptor's source is a man of 80 years or more with acute or convalescent COVID-19. The genes are TRBV9 and TRBJ1-1; TRBD1 matches at 7 bases. The CDR3 coding sequence is TGTGCCAGCAGCGAAACAGGGGACACTGAAGCTTTCTTT. It translates to CASSETGDTEAFF.